The clone carrying this T cell receptor (beta chain) has more than one count but fewer than ten. This sample is part of a study of shared T cell receptors in the human thymus. The CDR3 is 15 residues long. Trimming took 0 bases from V and 2 from J; bases not matched to a gene: 1. Germline CDR1 is SGHNT and CDR2 is YYREEE (reference sequence). Assay used: immunoSEQ multiplex PCR; TCRdb lists only in-frame clones, some missing. Altogether approximately 490,000 clones are present, around 78% being singletons, with the ten largest covering about 0.014%. The same data also went into a second study, on human thymus T cells. That source adds: Donor material was obtained from healthy Finnish infants undergoing corrective surgery for congenital heart defects. Thymus specimens were resections from corrective heart surgery. Biased V and J segment usage appeared in thymus and peripheral blood.

The rearrangement joins TRBV5-4 to TRBJ2-3; TRBD1 matches 9 bases. This receptor was taken from a boy in the first two years of life with a congenital heart defect. The sequenced sample was thymocytes. CDR3: CASSLVQGATDTQYF. The CDR3 DNA reads as TGTGCCAGCAGCTTGGTACAGGGGGCCACAGATACGCAGTATTTT.